The next 19 T cell receptor beta chains were all read from a single sample in a study of control samples from healthy donors and cancer patients. The assay was immunoSEQ multiplex PCR, and TCRdb's table has in-frame clones only and misses some. Of around 180,000 clones in the sample, 85% to 90% are singletons; the top ten hold 4.5% to 6%. Material: blood. The source of these receptors is a woman in her 30s in good health.

This chain links TRBV5-5 with TRBJ2-7, with 10 nucleotides matching TRBD2. V lost 0 bases, J lost 3 bases, and 9 bases stayed unmatched. Germline values: CDR1 SGHKS, CDR2 YYEKEE (reference sequence). The CDR3 runs to 17 residues. The CDR3 loop is CASSLASGSRSYYEQYF. Here the CDR3 DNA reads TGTGCCAGCAGCTTGGCTAGCGGGAGCAGGTCTTACTACGAGCAGTACTTC.

V usage is TRBV7-2 and J usage is TRBJ2-5; D gene unclear. CDR1 and CDR2 (germline): SGHTA, FQGNSA. The V end was cut by 4 bases, the J end by 5 bases, with 11 bases between. The CDR3 is 13 amino acids. Here the CDR3 reads CASSSWSMETQYF. DNA for the CDR3: TGTGCCAGCAGCTCGTGGAGTATGGAGACCCAGTACTTC. The full variable domain, with the rest looked up from reference TRBV7-2 and TRBJ2-5, is GAGVSQSPSNKVTEKGKDVELRCDPISGHTALYWYRQSLGQGLEFLIYFQGNSAPDKSGLPSDRFSAERTGGSVSTLTIQRTQQEDSAVYLCASSSWSMETQYFGPGTRLLVL.

The J gene is TRBJ1-4, the V gene TRBV6-5; 7 nucleotides agree with TRBD1. The CDR3 sequence is 13 residues long. The germline CDR1 and CDR2 sequences are MNHEY and SVGAGI. V shed 7 bases and J 5 bases; nucleotides not matched to a gene: 4. CDR3 nucleotides: TGTGCCAGCAAGACAGGGATGAATGAAAAACTGTTTTTT. Its translation is CASKTGMNEKLFF.

The J gene is TRBJ2-1, the V gene TRBV19, with 8 positions matching TRBD1. V shed 5 bases, J shed 8 bases, and the junction held 2 bases outside the gene matches. Germline lookup yields CDR1 LNHDA and CDR2 SQIVND (reference sequence). This CDR3 has 12 amino acids. CDR3 bases: TGTGCCAGTAGTCCAGGGGGCTATGAGCAGTTCTTC. It translates to CASSPGGYEQFF.

This clone was counted once. The gene calls are TRBV28 and TRBJ1-1; 9 bases map to TRBD1. The CDR3 length is 13 residues. V dropped 6 bases and J dropped 4; count of bases not matched to a gene: 3. Germline CDR1 is MDHEN and CDR2 is SYDVKM. The CDR3, as DNA: TGTGCCAGCAGCTCGGACAGGGGCACTGAAGCTTTCTTT. This translates into CASSSDRGTEAFF.

This rearrangement joins TRBV6-1 to TRBJ1-3; 9 bases match TRBD1. Germline V CDR1 and CDR2: MNHNS, SASEGT. With 2 bases clipped from V and 5 bases from J, the junction kept 7 bases outside the gene matches. The CDR3 is made up of 16 amino acids. The CDR3 region has the DNA TGTGCCAGCAGTGAATGGGGACAGGGTCAAAGAAACACCATATATTTT. Translated, it gives CASSEWGQGQRNTIYF.

V is TRBV28 and J is TRBJ1-6; weak D call: TRBD1 (6 bases). This CDR3 is built from 14 residues. V lost 7 bases to trimming and J lost 18 bases, with 25 bases between them. Germline CDR1 reads MDHEN; CDR2 reads SYDVKM. The CDR3: CASKAGVLRESPHF. For the CDR3, the DNA is TGTGCCAGCAAAGCAGGGGTCCTAAGGGAGAGTCCCCACTTT. Using reference TRBV28 and TRBJ1-6 for the parts outside the CDR3, the full variable domain is DVKVTQSSRYLVKRTGEKVFLECVQDMDHENMFWYRQDPGLGLRLIYFSYDVKMKEKGDIPEGYSVSREKKERFSLILESASTNQTSMYLCASKAGVLRESPHFGNGTRLTVT.

The J gene is TRBJ2-1, the V gene TRBV29-1; 8 bases are a match to TRBD1. The germline gives CDR1 SQVTM, CDR2 ANQGSEA. The trim removed 6 bases at V and 2 bases at J, leaving 9 bases unmatched. The CDR3 runs 15 residues. The CDR3 loop is CSVPIQGAPYNEQFF. CDR3 in DNA: TGCAGCGTGCCGATTCAGGGGGCTCCCTACAATGAGCAGTTCTTC.

The chain employs TRBV7-9 and TRBJ1-2; D gene unclear. From germline, CDR1 is SEHNR and CDR2 FQNEAQ (reference sequence). The CDR3 spans 13 residues. V was pared by 3 bases and J by 0 bases, with 5 bases between. The CDR3 bases are TGTGCCAGCAGCTTCCCAGCTAACTATGGCTACACCTTC. It specifies CASSFPANYGYTF.

The chain joins TRBV5-3 to TRBJ2-5, with D uncertain. TRBV5-3 has ORF status, its function being uncertain. Trimming removed 4 bases at V and 3 bases at J, with 16 bases between. This CDR3 is 15 amino acids long. The CDR3 spells CARSRIGVLKETQYF. CDR3 nucleotides: TGTGCCAGAAGCAGGATTGGAGTTCTCAAAGAGACCCAGTACTTC.

V usage is TRBV2 and J usage is TRBJ1-2, with 8 bases aligning to TRBD1. V lost 6 bases and J lost 5; bases outside the gene matches: 5. This CDR3 region has 13 residues. CDR1 is SNHLY, CDR2 FYNNEI, per germline. DNA for the CDR3: TGTGCCAGCAGAACGGACAGGGAGTATGGCTACACCTTC. Amino acid sequence: CASRTDREYGYTF.

The chain joins TRBV5-5 to TRBJ2-5; D may be TRBD1 (5 bases). The V gene's germline CDR1 is SGHKS and CDR2 YYEKEE (reference sequence). This CDR3 spans 17 amino acids. Trimming took off 0 bases at V and 0 bases at J, with 15 bases between the two ends. The CDR3 DNA follows: TGTGCCAGCAGCTTGGCCTCCGTTGGGGCGGACCAAGAGACCCAGTACTTC. It codes for CASSLASVGADQETQYF.

CDR3 region: CASSADGVGTGELFF. DNA for the CDR3: TGTGCCAGCAGCGCCGACGGGGTCGGGACCGGGGAGCTGTTTTTT. The rearrangement links TRBV2 to TRBJ2-2; a possible D gene is TRBD2 (5 bases). With 6 bases removed from V and 5 bases from J, the gap between germline ends came to 16 bases. This CDR3 has 15 amino acids. Germline V gene lookup returns CDR1 SNHLY and CDR2 FYNNEI.

V is TRBV5-6 and J is TRBJ1-6; 7 nucleotides line up with TRBD1. Trimming at V came to 1 base and at J to 3 bases, leaving 7 bases not matched to a gene. Looked up from germline, CDR1 is SGHDT and CDR2 is YYEEEE. This CDR3 has 17 amino acids. This CDR3 is CASSLIPTGVYNSPLHF. CDR3 sequence (DNA): TGTGCCAGCAGCTTGATACCTACAGGGGTCTATAATTCACCCCTCCACTTT.

The chain joins TRBV24-1 to TRBJ1-5, with D possibly being TRBD1 (5 bases). V lost 5 bases and J 7 bases, leaving 11 bases between the germline ends. The CDR3 loop spans 13 amino acids. CDR1 and CDR2 from the germline V gene are KGHDR and SFDVKD. The CDR3 region has the DNA TGTGCCACCAGTGCGGGGGGTAGACAGCCCCAGCATTTT. Protein product: CATSAGGRQPQHF.

The J gene is TRBJ2-3, the V gene TRBV7-9; 9 bases align to TRBD1. Germline V CDR1 and CDR2: SEHNR, FQNEAQ (reference sequence). The CDR3 consists of 15 residues. With 2 bases clipped from V and 4 bases from J, the junction kept 4 bases outside the gene matches. As DNA, the CDR3 is TGTGCCAGCAGCTTACGGGACAGGGTCGCAGATACGCAGTATTTT. Translated: CASSLRDRVADTQYF.

The chain couples TRBV5-4 to TRBJ1-6; D gene unclear. V was clipped by 4 bases and J by 10 bases, with 15 bases between them. The CDR3 covers 14 residues. The V gene's germline CDR1 is SGHNT and CDR2 YYREEE (reference sequence). The CDR3 DNA sequence: TGTGCCAGCAGCCTATGGGGAGGGTTCTCACCCCTCCACTTT. Amino acids: CASSLWGGFSPLHF.

V usage is TRBV7-9 and J usage is TRBJ1-1; D unresolved. Germline CDR1 and CDR2: SEHNR and FQNEAQ (reference sequence). Trimming removed 5 bases from V and 6 bases from J, with 13 bases in between. The length of the CDR3 is 13 residues. CDR3 in DNA: TGTGCCAGCAGCCACCCTTTGGCACCTGAAGCTTTCTTT. The encoded protein is CASSHPLAPEAFF.

This sequence joins TRBV7-8 and TRBJ1-5; no clear D gene. Trimming pared 2 bases from V and 5 bases from J, leaving 16 bases between. CDR3 length: 16 amino acids. CDR1 and CDR2 (germline): SGHVS, FQNEAQ. The DNA of the CDR3 is TGTGCCAGCAGCTTATATAGGACGCCGTCCGATCAGCCCCAGCATTTT. Its protein product is CASSLYRTPSDQPQHF.